The 30 T cell receptor beta chains reported below all come from one sample, sequenced in a study of beta chain features in type 1 diabetes. The investigators reverse transcribed all of the isolated RNA, so they sequenced expressed TCRB transcripts. Data came from immunoSEQ multiplex PCR; TCRdb stores just in-frame clones and leaves some out. This table holds hundreds of thousands of clones, around 15% found once. Sequencing used naive CD4+ T cells from blood. The receptors here all came from a man aged 18 to 29 in good health.

This clone was recorded a few times. V gene TRBV7-2 combines with J gene TRBJ1-5, with D unclear. The V and J ends lost 5 bases and 7 bases respectively, with 12 bases between them. Looked up from germline, CDR1 is SGHTA and CDR2 is FQGNSA. This CDR3 region has 13 residues. The CDR3 DNA reads TGTGCCAGCAGCCGCGGAGGGAAACAGCCCCAGCATTTT. Amino acid sequence: CASSRGGKQPQHF.

The CDR3 nucleotides read TGCAGCGCCTTAGACGGAAACTACGAGCAGTACTTC. It encodes CSALDGNYEQYF. The chain joins TRBV29-1 to TRBJ2-7; D remains ambiguous. The germline gives CDR1 SQVTM, CDR2 ANQGSEA. This CDR3 contains 12 residues. Trimming shortened V by 7 bases and J by 3 bases, and 13 bases separated the two germline ends.

The chain has TRBV7-2 and TRBJ2-1, with 12 bases that match TRBD2. The CDR3 runs 16 residues. The germline V gene has CDR1 SGHTA and CDR2 FQGNSA. Germline trimming cut 5 bases from V and 3 bases from J; bases unmatched to any gene: 5. CDR3: CASSRRTSGNYNEQFF. Written as DNA, the CDR3 is TGTGCCAGCAGCCGAAGGACTAGCGGGAACTACAATGAGCAGTTCTTC.

In its sample, this clone was seen a few times. The chain uses TRBV18 and TRBJ2-7, with 10 bases aligning to TRBD2. Germline CDR1 is KGHSH and CDR2 is LQKENI. CDR3 length: 16 amino acids. J was trimmed by 0 bases and V by 2 bases; bases with no gene match: 4. CDR3 sequence (DNA): TGTGCCAGCTCACCAAAACTAGCGGGATACTCCTACGAGCAGTACTTC. Protein product: CASSPKLAGYSYEQYF.

This clone was detected a few times. The chain recombines TRBV2 with TRBJ2-7; 9 bases align to TRBD2. The CDR3 runs to 15 residues. With V trimmed by 5 bases and J by 2 bases, 7 bases remained unmatched. The germline V gene has CDR1 SNHLY and CDR2 FYNNEI. CDR3 loop: CASSRTGTSPYEQYF. CDR3 in DNA: TGTGCCAGCAGTCGTACCGGGACTAGCCCCTACGAGCAGTACTTC.

This clone was seen a handful of times. CDR3 DNA sequence: TGTGCCATCAGAAATCAGCGGGATCTCTACAATGAGCAGTTCTTC. This encodes CAIRNQRDLYNEQFF. The chain is built from TRBV10-3 and TRBJ2-1, with TRBD2 matching over 7 bases. The ends lost 6 bases at V and 3 bases at J; junction bases unmatched: 8. CDR3 length: 15 residues. The V gene's germline CDR1 is ENHRY and CDR2 SYGVKD.

In its sample, this clone was seen a few times. The V gene is TRBV30, the J gene TRBJ1-4; 9 bases are shared with TRBD1. V was clipped by 4 bases and J by 7 bases; unmatched bases: 7. Per germline, CDR1 GTSNPN and CDR2 SVGIG (reference sequence). This CDR3 comprises 14 residues. CDR3 loop: CAWTQTGGGEKLFF. The DNA for the CDR3 is TGTGCCTGGACACAGACAGGGGGAGGTGAAAAACTGTTTTTT.

V is TRBV6-8 and J is TRBJ1-3; possible D gene TRBD1, 5 bases. Germline CDR1 and CDR2: MNHGY and SAAAGT. The CDR3 is made up of 16 amino acids. V was shortened by 7 bases and J by 2 bases, with 18 bases between the two germline ends. The CDR3 protein is CASNASTGTTGNTIYF. The CDR3 coding sequence is TGTGCCAGCAACGCCTCGACCGGGACCACTGGAAACACCATATATTTT.

The genes are TRBV5-6 and TRBJ2-7, with 12 bases matching TRBD2. CDR3 length: 15 residues. The V and J ends lost 3 bases and 4 bases, in that order; junction bases with no gene match: 5. The germline gives CDR1 SGHDT, CDR2 YYEEEE. CDR3 residues: CASSSGTSGLYEQYF. The CDR3 nucleotides are TGTGCCAGCAGCTCCGGGACTAGCGGGTTGTACGAGCAGTACTTC.

The rearrangement links TRBV14 to TRBJ2-3, with D tentatively TRBD2 (5 bases). Per germline, CDR1 SGHDN and CDR2 FVKESK. The CDR3 consists of 15 residues. V lost 1 base to trimming and J lost 5 bases, with 13 bases between them. The CDR3 bases are TGTGCCAGCAGCCAAGTATTCCCCGGAGGAGATACGCAGTATTTT. Its protein is CASSQVFPGGDTQYF.

This clone was counted a single time. The chain has TRBV4-1 and TRBJ1-1, with D uncertain. Trimming shortened V by 0 bases and J by 0 bases, and 14 bases separated the two germline ends. CDR1 and CDR2 (germline): MGHRA, YSYEKL. The length of the CDR3 is 17 residues. The CDR3 nucleotides are TGCGCCAGCAGCCAAGATCGGGAGACGATAATGAACACTGAAGCTTTCTTT. Amino acid sequence: CASSQDRETIMNTEAFF.

This clone was recorded a few times. This chain links TRBV7-8 with TRBJ2-1; D may be TRBD2 (5 bases). The CDR3 loop spans 16 amino acids. Trimming cost V 5 bases and J 2 bases, with 16 bases left between them. Looked up from germline, CDR1 is SGHVS and CDR2 is FQNEAQ. In DNA, the CDR3 is TGTGCCAGCAGCCCGTTGAGCGGTTCTCCCTACAATGAGCAGTTCTTC. Residues: CASSPLSGSPYNEQFF.

This clone was seen more than once but under ten times. The V gene is TRBV25-1, the J gene TRBJ1-1; no definite D call. This CDR3 contains 13 residues. V dropped 2 bases and J dropped 1 base, with 5 bases sitting between them. Germline loops: CDR1 MGHDK, CDR2 SYGVNS. The CDR3 loop is CASSERRNTEAFF. In DNA, the CDR3 is TGTGCCAGCAGTGAACGACGGAACACTGAAGCTTTCTTT.

The V call is TRBV18, the J call TRBJ2-1; D not resolved. CDR1 is KGHSH, CDR2 LQKENI, per germline. This CDR3 spans 16 amino acids. V was pared by 1 base and J by 5 bases, with 15 bases between. The CDR3 DNA sequence: TGTGCCAGCTCACCACGCGGCAGGCCCCTCGACAATGAGCAGTTCTTC. Its protein product is CASSPRGRPLDNEQFF.

This sequence joins TRBV6-5 and TRBJ2-1; 8 bases agree with TRBD2. This CDR3 is built from 15 residues. CDR1 is MNHEY, CDR2 SVGAGI, per germline. V lost 2 bases, J lost 4 bases, and 4 bases stayed unmatched. This CDR3 is CASSYETSVYNEQFF. The CDR3 region has the DNA TGTGCCAGCAGTTACGAGACTAGCGTTTACAATGAGCAGTTCTTC.

This clone has only a few counts. CDR3 sequence: CASSPGTGGISYEQYF. The DNA for the CDR3 is TGTGCCAGCAGCCCCGGGACAGGGGGCATTTCCTACGAGCAGTACTTC. The rearrangement joins TRBV28 to TRBJ2-7; 12 bases map to TRBD1. This CDR3 comprises 16 residues. Trimming cost V 6 bases and J 1 base; bases outside gene matches: 7. Germline V gene sequence: CDR1 MDHEN, CDR2 SYDVKM. Full variable domain (rest looked up from reference TRBV28 and TRBJ2-7): DVKVTQSSRYLVKRTGEKVFLECVQDMDHENMFWYRQDPGLGLRLIYFSYDVKMKEKGDIPEGYSVSREKKERFSLILESASTNQTSMYLCASSPGTGGISYEQYFGPGTRLTVT.

This clone has only a few counts. V gene TRBV5-4 combines with J gene TRBJ1-1; D possibly corresponds to TRBD1 (6 bases). This CDR3 comprises 15 residues. Trimming took 5 bases from V and 5 from J, leaving 19 bases between them. Per the germline V gene, CDR1 is SGHNT and CDR2 is YYREEE (reference sequence). The CDR3 region is CASRQVGGRRTEAFF. The CDR3 bases are TGTGCCAGCAGGCAGGTGGGGGGCAGAAGGACTGAAGCTTTCTTT.

This clone has only a few counts. The chain carries TRBV7-2 and TRBJ1-1; D remains unclear. The CDR3 runs 14 residues. Trimming removed 3 bases from V and 4 bases from J, with 12 bases in between. Germline CDR1 reads SGHTA; CDR2 reads FQGNSA. DNA for the CDR3: TGTGCCAGCAGCTTGTGGACGGCGGGCACTGAAGCTTTCTTT. This encodes CASSLWTAGTEAFF.

This clone was detected only a few times. The chain recombines TRBV7-2 with TRBJ1-1; D gene uncertain. The CDR3 contains 15 residues. V shed 1 base and J shed 1 base, with 10 bases lying between them. The germline V gene has CDR1 SGHTA and CDR2 FQGNSA. For the CDR3, the DNA is TGTGCCAGCAGCTTAGGCCTTCATAGGAACACTGAAGCTTTCTTT. This codes for CASSLGLHRNTEAFF.

This chain links TRBV18 with TRBJ2-6; D might be TRBD1 (5 bases). Germline lookup yields CDR1 KGHSH and CDR2 LQKENI. V lost 4 bases and J 4 bases, leaving 5 bases between the germline ends. This CDR3 is 13 amino acids long. The CDR3 here is CASSRTGANVLTF. The CDR3 coding sequence is TGTGCCAGCTCACGGACAGGGGCCAACGTCCTGACTTTC.

This clone occurred a few times. Other DNA sequences in the same sample also yield this CDR3. V and J are TRBV9 and TRBJ1-5; possible D gene TRBD1, 5 bases. Germline V gives CDR1 SGDLS, CDR2 YYNGEE. V was clipped by 0 bases and J by 3 bases, with 10 bases between them. The CDR3 has 15 residues. The CDR3 DNA reads TGTGCCAGCAGCGTAGGGCAGGGATCCAATCAGCCCCAGCATTTT. The encoded protein is CASSVGQGSNQPQHF.

The chain has TRBV28 and TRBJ1-3; TRBD1 aligns across 7 bases. The ends lost 3 bases at V and 4 bases at J; junction bases unmatched: 9. The germline V gene encodes CDR1 MDHEN and CDR2 SYDVKM. The CDR3 runs to 16 residues. CDR3 sequence: CASSLERDSQGNTIYF. CDR3 in DNA: TGTGCCAGCAGTTTGGAAAGGGACAGTCAGGGAAACACCATATATTTT.

The J gene is TRBJ1-1, the V gene TRBV6-5; D unclear. The CDR3 is 11 residues long. V lost 6 bases, J lost 8 bases, and 10 bases lay in between. Germline loops: CDR1 MNHEY, CDR2 SVGAGI. The CDR3: CASRQVDEAFF. CDR3 DNA sequence: TGTGCCAGCAGGCAGGTAGACGAAGCTTTCTTT.

CDR3 sequence reads: CATSRVGLPSETQYF. The CDR3 DNA follows: TGTGCCACCAGCAGAGTAGGCCTCCCTTCGGAGACCCAGTACTTC. The chain combines TRBV15 with TRBJ2-5; D unclear. Germline V gene sequence: CDR1 LNHNV, CDR2 YYDKDF (reference sequence). V was trimmed by 1 base and J by 5 bases, leaving 14 bases between them. The CDR3 sequence is 15 residues long. The whole variable domain, filled in from reference TRBV15 and TRBJ2-5, reads DAMVIQNPRYQVTQFGKPVTLSCSQTLNHNVMYWYQQKSSQAPKLLFHYYDKDFNNEADTPDNFQSRRPNTSFCFLDIRSPGLGDTAMYLCATSRVGLPSETQYFGPGTRLLVL.

This clone has just a few counts. The V gene is TRBV12-5, the J gene TRBJ1-1; D is perhaps TRBD1 (5 bases). This CDR3 region has 13 residues. Germline assignment: CDR1 LGHNT and CDR2 FRNRAP. The ends were cut back, 8 bases at V and 1 base at J, with 11 bases in the middle. The CDR3 reads CASPEQENTEAFF. The CDR3 nucleotides are TGTGCTAGTCCGGAACAGGAGAACACTGAAGCTTTCTTT. Complete variable domain (other parts from reference TRBV12-5 and TRBJ1-1): DARVTQTPRHKVTEMGQEVTMRCQPILGHNTVFWYRQTMMQGLELLAYFRNRAPLDDSGMPKDRFSAEMPDATLATLKIQPSEPRDSAVYFCASPEQENTEAFFGQGTRLTVV.

This clone was recorded a few times. The chain couples TRBV7-3 to TRBJ2-2, with a possible D match to TRBD2 (6 bases). V dropped 1 base and J dropped 1 base, with 10 bases sitting between them. Germline CDR1 and CDR2: SGHTA and FQGTGA. The CDR3 is 16 residues long. The CDR3, as DNA: TGTGCCAGCAGCTTAATTACCGGGGGGAACACCGGGGAGCTGTTTTTT. It specifies CASSLITGGNTGELFF.

The genes are TRBV5-4 and TRBJ2-3; the match to TRBD1 covers 7 bases. This CDR3 region has 15 residues. Trimming at V came to 6 bases and at J to 3 bases, leaving 10 bases not matched to a gene. Per germline, CDR1 SGHNT and CDR2 YYREEE (reference sequence). This CDR3 reads CASTVQGPGTDTQYF. CDR3 sequence (DNA): TGTGCCAGCACCGTACAGGGGCCCGGGACAGATACGCAGTATTTT.

This clone was counted between two and nine times. This chain joins TRBV29-1 and TRBJ2-7; 10 positions agree with TRBD1. CDR1 and CDR2 from the germline V gene are SQVTM and ANQGSEA. The CDR3 is 12 amino acids. The ends lost 7 bases at V and 7 bases at J; junction bases unmatched: 7. CDR3 sequence: CSAMGQGLEQYF. CDR3 coding DNA: TGCAGCGCGATGGGACAGGGGTTAGAGCAGTACTTC.

The chain is built from TRBV19 and TRBJ2-1; 11 bases map to TRBD2. The CDR3 is made up of 16 amino acids. V was pared by 7 bases and J by 0 bases, with 5 bases of the junction left unmatched. CDR1 is LNHDA, CDR2 SQIVND, per germline (reference sequence). DNA for the CDR3: TGTGCCAGTACAATAACTAGCGGGAGCTCCTACAATGAGCAGTTCTTC. Its translation is CASTITSGSSYNEQFF.

This clone was detected a few times. The chain recombines TRBV12-2 with TRBJ1-1. TRBV12-2 is shown as a pseudogene. The CDR3 is 16 residues long. The DNA of the CDR3 is TGTGCAAGTCGCTTAGCGCGAGGGGGGATGAACACTGAAGCTTTCTTT. As protein: CASRLARGGMNTEAFF.